Reported below is one T cell receptor beta chain. These data belong to a study of blood T cells in healthy people across ages. This CDR3 spans 13 amino acids. Trimming shortened V by 6 bases and J by 0 bases, and 9 bases separated the two germline ends. Per germline, CDR1 SGHNT and CDR2 YYREEE (reference sequence). Primers used in a second PCR of roughly 7 to 11 cycles were a sample-barcoded 5' primer and a J-beta primer mix. Each CDR3 protein gets one entry after TCRdb re-called the 5' RACE reads with MiXCR. This table holds about 730,000 distinct CDR3 sequences, approximately 43% found once. The receptor's source is a woman in her sixties or seventies in good health. The chain links TRBV5-4 to TRBJ2-5; D is uncertain. Sequencing was carried out using blood. The CDR3 region has the DNA TGTGCCAGCACCACGTACGACCAAGAGACCCAGTACTTC. It encodes CASTTYDQETQYF.